Below are 27 T cell receptor beta chains sequenced from a single sample in a study of cytomegalovirus exposure and HLA in healthy donors. Only in-frame clones appear in the TCRdb table, and some are missing; sequencing was by immunoSEQ multiplex PCR. This table has under 80,000 clones, 94% appearing once. Sequencing was carried out using PBMCs. Every receptor here comes from a woman younger than 30 in good health and CMV-seronegative.

CDR3 DNA: TGTGCCAGTAGTGTGGGACAGGGGGCGGGGGAGCAGTTCTTC. It codes for CASSVGQGAGEQFF. The chain carries TRBV19 and TRBJ2-1; 12 bases are shared with TRBD1. This CDR3 is 14 amino acids long. In germline, CDR1 is LNHDA, CDR2 SQIVND (reference sequence). V shed 5 bases, J shed 10 bases, and the junction held 6 bases outside the gene matches.

J is TRBJ2-1 and V is TRBV5-8, with TRBD1 matching 9 bases. The CDR3 covers 15 residues. Germline V lookup: CDR1 SGHTS, CDR2 YDEGEE. The V segment lost 4 bases and the J segment 7 bases; nucleotides outside the gene matches: 9. The CDR3 loop is CASSLPPDRGNEQFF. The CDR3, as DNA: TGTGCCAGCAGCCTGCCCCCGGACAGGGGAAATGAGCAGTTCTTC.

The genes are TRBV30 and TRBJ1-2; D uncertain. From germline, CDR1 is GTSNPN and CDR2 SVGIG (reference sequence). The CDR3 consists of 12 residues. The germline V and J ends were trimmed by 3 bases and 7 bases, with 12 bases remaining between them. The CDR3 DNA sequence: TGTGCCTGGAGGTCCGGGGTAGGTGGCTACACCTTC. Amino acids: CAWRSGVGGYTF.

This chain connects TRBV5-5 to TRBJ2-1; tentatively, D is TRBD1 (5 bases). The V gene lost 4 bases and the J gene lost 4 bases, with 15 bases spanning the gap. The CDR3 loop spans 15 amino acids. Germline CDR1 SGHKS, CDR2 YYEKEE (reference sequence). The CDR3 DNA follows: TGTGCCAGCAGCCCCGGACACGACCAATACAATGAGCAGTTCTTC. It encodes CASSPGHDQYNEQFF. Full variable domain (rest looked up from reference TRBV5-5 and TRBJ2-1): DAGVTQSPTHLIKTRGQQVTLRCSPISGHKSVSWYQQVLGQGPQFIFQYYEKEERGRGNFPDRFSARQFPNYSSELNVNALLLGDSALYLCASSPGHDQYNEQFFGPGTRLTVL.

The chain uses TRBV6-5 and TRBJ2-5; 7 nucleotides agree with TRBD2. The length of the CDR3 is 15 residues. The V and J ends lost 6 bases and 1 base, in that order; junction bases with no gene match: 8. Germline-derived CDR1 and CDR2 are MNHEY and SVGAGI. CDR3 coding DNA: TGTGCCAGCAGCGTAACGGGGGGAATCCAAGAGACCCAGTACTTC. Its protein product is CASSVTGGIQETQYF.

The chain's CDR3 is CASSLFGTGSYEQYF. CDR3 DNA: TGTGCCAGTAGTCTTTTTGGGACAGGATCCTACGAGCAGTACTTC. V gene TRBV19 combines with J gene TRBJ2-7; TRBD1 matches 8 bases. CDR3 size: 15 residues. Trimming removed 5 bases from V and 1 base from J; junction bases left unmatched: 7. Per germline, CDR1 LNHDA and CDR2 SQIVND (reference sequence).

The chain links TRBV5-5 to TRBJ2-5; D ambiguous. This CDR3 is 14 amino acids long. The V end was cut by 0 bases, the J end by 1 base, with 7 bases between. In germline, CDR1 is SGHKS, CDR2 YYEKEE (reference sequence). The CDR3 sequence is CASSLDSLQETQYF. The CDR3 nucleotides are TGTGCCAGCAGCTTGGACAGCCTCCAAGAGACCCAGTACTTC.

This clone was detected only a few times. V is TRBV5-5 and J is TRBJ2-1; TRBD2 aligns across 11 bases. The CDR3 runs 16 residues. V trimming: 5 bases; J trimming: 3 bases; junction bases outside the gene matches: 7. In germline, CDR1 is SGHKS, CDR2 YYEKEE (reference sequence). The CDR3 is CASSRSSGRDYNEQFF. The DNA of the CDR3 is TGTGCCAGCAGTCGGAGTAGCGGGAGGGACTACAATGAGCAGTTCTTC.

V usage is TRBV6-6 and J usage is TRBJ2-1, with D possibly being TRBD1 (5 bases). Per the germline V gene, CDR1 is MNHNY and CDR2 is SVGAGI (reference sequence). CDR3 length equals 14 residues. The ends were cut back, 2 bases at V and 5 bases at J, with 10 bases in the middle. The CDR3 protein is CASSYGVGDNEQFF. The CDR3 coding sequence is TGTGCCAGCAGTTACGGGGTAGGGGACAATGAGCAGTTCTTC.

V gene TRBV7-8 combines with J gene TRBJ1-1; D is possibly TRBD1 (5 bases). Germline lookup yields CDR1 SGHVS and CDR2 FQNEAQ. There are 13 residues in the CDR3. V was trimmed by 1 base and J by 6 bases, leaving 9 bases between them. For the CDR3, the DNA is TGTGCCAGCAGCTTAGATGCAGGGTCTGAAGCTTTCTTT. It specifies CASSLDAGSEAFF. Combining the CDR3 with reference TRBV7-8 and TRBJ1-1 gives the whole variable domain GAGVSQSPRYKVAKRGQDVALRCDPISGHVSLFWYQQALGQGPEFLTYFQNEAQLDKSGLPSDRFFAERPEGSVSTLKIQRTQQEDSAVYLCASSLDAGSEAFFGQGTRLTVV.

The chain recombines TRBV30 with TRBJ2-1, with TRBD1 matching over 7 bases. The CDR3 totals 12 residues. The germline V gene encodes CDR1 GTSNPN and CDR2 SVGIG (reference sequence). After removal of 5 bases from V and 9 bases from J, the junction contained 7 bases not matched to a gene. CDR3 nucleotide sequence: TGTGCCTGGGACAGGGCATCAAGTGAGCAGTTCTTC. Its translation is CAWDRASSEQFF.

The V gene is TRBV7-9, the J gene TRBJ1-5; no reliable D call. V lost 7 bases and J 2 bases, leaving 12 bases between the germline ends. The CDR3 consists of 14 residues. Germline CDR1 and CDR2: SEHNR and FQNEAQ (reference sequence). Here the CDR3 reads CASTGVDGNQPQHF. CDR3 DNA sequence: TGTGCCAGCACAGGTGTGGATGGCAATCAGCCCCAGCATTTT. Full variable domain (rest looked up from reference TRBV7-9 and TRBJ1-5): DTGVSQNPRHKITKRGQNVTFRCDPISEHNRLYWYRQTLGQGPEFLTYFQNEAQLEKSRLLSDRFSAERPKGSFSTLEIQRTEQGDSAMYLCASTGVDGNQPQHFGDGTRLSIL.

The V and J genes are TRBV19 and TRBJ1-6, with D maybe TRBD1 (5 bases). Germline values: CDR1 LNHDA, CDR2 SQIVND (reference sequence). V was clipped by 6 bases and J by 9 bases, with 12 bases between them. This CDR3 spans 13 amino acids. The DNA of the CDR3 is TGTGCCAGTAGAGGCAGGGATCCTTCACCCCTCCACTTT. The encoded protein is CASRGRDPSPLHF.

The chain carries TRBV30 and TRBJ2-1, with TRBD1 matching 8 bases. The germline V gene encodes CDR1 GTSNPN and CDR2 SVGIG (reference sequence). V lost 2 bases, J lost 7 bases, and 7 bases stayed unmatched. This CDR3 contains 14 residues. The CDR3 DNA reads as TGTGCCTGGAGTTACCAGGGGGCGCGGAATGAGCAGTTCTTC. Protein sequence: CAWSYQGARNEQFF.

The chain has TRBV15 and TRBJ1-2, with 7 positions matching TRBD1. The ends lost 0 bases at V and 10 bases at J; junction bases unmatched: 11. This CDR3 is built from 15 residues. Looked up from germline, CDR1 is LNHNV and CDR2 is YYDKDF (reference sequence). The CDR3 reads CATSRDPGTALDYTF. The CDR3 DNA reads TGTGCCACCAGCAGAGATCCAGGGACAGCGTTAGACTACACCTTC.

The V and J genes are TRBV7-2 and TRBJ2-3; TRBD1 matches 8 bases. The CDR3 is 15 amino acids. Germline CDR1 is SGHTA and CDR2 is FQGNSA. The V and J ends lost 3 bases and 2 bases, in that order; junction bases with no gene match: 4. CDR3 DNA sequence: TGTGCCAGCAGCTTGACAGGGGCTAACACAGATACGCAGTATTTT. Its protein is CASSLTGANTDTQYF.

The chain carries TRBV25-1 and TRBJ1-5, with D possibly TRBD1 on 5 matching bases. V was trimmed by 1 base and J by 2 bases, leaving 12 bases between them. The germline V gene has CDR1 MGHDK and CDR2 SYGVNS. This CDR3 is built from 16 residues. CDR3 nucleotides: TGTGCCAGCAGTGAATCCGGGGGTTTTGGCAATCAGCCCCAGCATTTT. Translating gives CASSESGGFGNQPQHF. The entire variable domain, with the rest obtained from reference TRBV25-1 and TRBJ1-5, is as follows: EADIYQTPRYLVIGTGKKITLECSQTMGHDKMYWYQQDPGMELHLIHYSYGVNSTEKGDLSSESTVSRIRTEHFPLTLESARPSHTSQYLCASSESGGFGNQPQHFGDGTRLSIL.

The V gene is TRBV9, the J gene TRBJ2-1; the match to TRBD2 covers 16 bases. The length of the CDR3 is 18 residues. Looked up from germline, CDR1 is SGDLS and CDR2 is YYNGEE. V dropped 0 bases and J dropped 4; count of bases not matched to a gene: 4. The CDR3 sequence: CASSVAGLAGGPYNEQFF. CDR3 nucleotide sequence: TGTGCCAGCAGCGTAGCGGGACTAGCGGGGGGGCCGTACAATGAGCAGTTCTTC.

This clone was seen just once. The chain combines TRBV11-2 with TRBJ2-7, with a weak D call TRBD2 (6 bases). The CDR3 sequence is 15 residues long. From germline, CDR1 is SGHAT and CDR2 FQNNGV. Trimming cost V 5 bases and J 0 bases, with 14 bases left between them. CDR3 in amino acids: CASSMRGEDSYEQYF. CDR3 DNA: TGTGCCAGCAGCATGAGAGGGGAGGACTCCTACGAGCAGTACTTC.

This chain connects TRBV28 to TRBJ2-5, with 11 bases matching TRBD2. V trimming: 5 bases; J trimming: 5 bases; junction bases outside the gene matches: 10. CDR3 length: 16 residues. Germline values: CDR1 MDHEN, CDR2 SYDVKM. CDR3 sequence: CASSHLAGGLWETQYF. CDR3 sequence (DNA): TGTGCCAGCAGTCACTTAGCGGGAGGGCTGTGGGAGACCCAGTACTTC.

This clone appeared a single time. The chain carries TRBV7-9 and TRBJ1-1, with D unresolved. The germline V gene has CDR1 SEHNR and CDR2 FQNEAQ (reference sequence). CDR3 length: 12 residues. The V and J ends lost 1 base and 5 bases respectively, with 5 bases between them. The CDR3, as DNA: TGTGCCAGCAGCTTAGGCGTAACTGAAGCTTTCTTT. This sequence encodes CASSLGVTEAFF.

This chain joins TRBV15 and TRBJ2-1, with 10 bases identical to TRBD2. This CDR3 region has 15 residues. The junction had 4 bases not matched to a gene; V was cut back by 3 bases and J by 5 bases. The V gene's germline CDR1 is LNHNV and CDR2 YYDKDF (reference sequence). The CDR3 bases are TGTGCCACCAGCAGCCTAGCGGGGGCCAACAATGAGCAGTTCTTC. It encodes CATSSLAGANNEQFF.

This clone was counted a few times. V usage is TRBV7-8 and J usage is TRBJ2-7, with D possibly TRBD2 on 6 matching bases. Germline lookup yields CDR1 SGHVS and CDR2 FQNEAQ. The CDR3 has 13 amino acids. V was trimmed by 1 base and J by 6 bases, leaving 10 bases between them. CDR3 in amino acids: CASSLGEVREQYF. For the CDR3, the DNA is TGTGCCAGCAGCTTAGGGGAGGTCCGCGAGCAGTACTTC.

This chain joins TRBV28 and TRBJ1-4; D remains unclear. The CDR3 runs to 15 residues. Trimming removed 7 bases at V and 6 bases at J, with 18 bases between. In germline, CDR1 is MDHEN, CDR2 SYDVKM. The CDR3 sequence is CASTASDTSYEKLFF. CDR3 sequence (DNA): TGTGCCAGCACCGCCAGTGACACAAGTTATGAAAAACTGTTTTTT.

The V gene is TRBV6-5, the J gene TRBJ2-3; tentatively, D is TRBD1 (5 bases). V was pared by 6 bases and J by 6 bases, with 16 bases between. The CDR3 is 14 residues long. Per the germline V gene, CDR1 is MNHEY and CDR2 is SVGAGI. CDR3 sequence reads: CASRRSIGADTQYF. The CDR3 coding sequence is TGTGCCAGCAGACGATCGATAGGGGCGGATACGCAGTATTTT.

V is TRBV4-2 and J is TRBJ1-4; D is uncertain. Germline V lookup: CDR1 LGHNA, CDR2 YNFKEQ. Trimming stripped 2 bases from V and 8 bases from J, with 15 bases between. The CDR3 has 15 residues. The CDR3 sequence is CASSQLTGGEEKLFF. The CDR3, as DNA: TGTGCCAGCAGCCAACTGACGGGCGGGGAAGAAAAACTGTTTTTT.

The rearrangement joins TRBV5-1 to TRBJ2-1, with 7 bases fitting TRBD1. The CDR3 has 13 amino acids. Germline CDR1 is SGHRS and CDR2 is YFSETQ. The V gene end was trimmed by 2 bases and the J gene end by 6 bases; junction bases not matched to a gene: 2. CDR3 DNA sequence: TGCGCCAGCAGCTTCACAGGGGCCAATGAGCAGTTCTTC. This codes for CASSFTGANEQFF.